The source of this T cell receptor (beta chain) is a study of blood T cell repertoires in COVID-19. The overall study: Donors in the United States, Italy and Spain gave samples during acute or convalescent COVID-19.

V was clipped by 5 bases and J by 1 base, with 8 bases between them. This CDR3 comprises 13 residues. Germline V gives CDR1 SEHNR, CDR2 FQNEAQ (reference sequence). As processed by the authors: Reference gene primer amplification in the assay estimated nucleated cell counts. The assay was immunoSEQ multiplex PCR, and TCRdb's table has in-frame clones only and misses some. V and J calls and clone size are those listed in that table; D and trimming were worked out from the DNA. The sample records tens of thousands of clones, 90% being singletons. The Seattle patients, enrolled during active infection, were followed longitudinally.

Sequencing was performed on peripheral blood. This sequence was found in a man aged 50 to 60 with COVID-19, enrolled during active disease. The chain has TRBV7-9 and TRBJ1-1, with D hard to call. As DNA, the CDR3 is TGTGCCAGCAGCCGATACGGGAACACTGAAGCTTTCTTT. Encoded protein: CASSRYGNTEAFF.